The source of this T cell receptor beta chain is a study of blood T cell repertoires in COVID-19. Study information: Samples taken during acute and convalescent COVID-19 were collected in the United States, Italy and Spain.

In this sample, this clone turned up many times. Germline lookup yields CDR1 KGHSH and CDR2 LQKENI. The V and J ends lost 5 bases and 7 bases, in that order; junction bases with no gene match: 12. The CDR3 length is 16 residues. Sequencing used immunoSEQ multiplex PCR; TCRdb keeps in-frame clones, though not all of them. The table shows some 58,000 clones, with around nine tenths occurring only once. Material: peripheral blood. The V gene is TRBV18, the J gene TRBJ2-1, with TRBD2 identical over 9 bases. The sequence came from a human donor in a cohort sampled during active COVID-19. The CDR3 DNA reads as TGTGCCAGCTCAACCGCTGTGGCGGGGGGGTCAAATGAGCAGTTCTTC. It yields the protein CASSTAVAGGSNEQFF.